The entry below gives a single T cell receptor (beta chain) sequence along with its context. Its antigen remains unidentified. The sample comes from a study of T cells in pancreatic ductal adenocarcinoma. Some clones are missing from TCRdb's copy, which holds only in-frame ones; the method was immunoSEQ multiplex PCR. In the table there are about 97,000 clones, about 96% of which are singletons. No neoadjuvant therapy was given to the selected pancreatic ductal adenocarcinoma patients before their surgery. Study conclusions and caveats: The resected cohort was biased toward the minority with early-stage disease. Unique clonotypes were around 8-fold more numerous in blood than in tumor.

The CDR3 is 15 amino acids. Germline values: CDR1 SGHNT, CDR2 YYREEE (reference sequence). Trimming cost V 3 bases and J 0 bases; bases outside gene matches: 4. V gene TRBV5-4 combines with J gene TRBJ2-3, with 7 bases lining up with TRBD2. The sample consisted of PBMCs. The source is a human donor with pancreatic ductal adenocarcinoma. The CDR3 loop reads CASSSSGTSTDTQYF. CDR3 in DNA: TGTGCCAGCAGCTCTAGCGGAACTAGCACAGATACGCAGTATTTT.